This T cell receptor beta chain was sequenced in a study of T cell responses to AZD1222 COVID-19 vaccine. Regarding the study as a whole: Reports indicate that nearly half of spike-specific TCRs are directed at unmutated variant regions. At 160-218 and 743-854, vaccine-associated CD4 TCRs were dominant, and they spanned spike. In a largely white British group with more females than males, clonal diversity was possibly underestimated. Samples come after the peak T cell response, not at day 14.

The CDR3 sequence is 10 residues long. Per the germline V gene, CDR1 is MDHEN and CDR2 is SYDVKM. Trimming left V 5 bases short and J 13 bases short, with 11 bases between. Concerning this clone: Its antigen is currently unknown.

Data came from immunoSEQ multiplex PCR; TCRdb stores just in-frame clones and leaves some out. The profile shows 130,000 to 150,000 clones, roughly 89% of them singletons. Sequencing was performed on peripheral blood, taken on day 0 of AZD1222 vaccination. The receptor's source is an adult in good health. This chain connects TRBV28 to TRBJ1-2; no firm D call. The CDR3 spells CASSQRLLTF. DNA for the CDR3: TGTGCCAGCAGTCAAAGACTCCTCACCTTC.